Following are 7 T cell receptor beta chains from one sample sequenced in a study of post-analysis software for immune sequencing data. Points from the study as a whole: In patients, TRBV5-6, TRBV5-1 and TRBV20-1 belonged to five TRBV segments found more frequently than in controls.

These receptors have no known antigen. Incorporated into the TCR beta cDNA libraries were unique molecular identifiers, which served to reduce PCR and sequencing biases. TCRdb re-called the PCR reads through MiXCR, storing one row per CDR3 protein. The table shows under 900,000 distinct CDR3 sequences, with approximately 53% occurring only once. The specimen was blood. The receptors derive from a girl under 18 with multiple sclerosis.

This rearrangement joins TRBV6-6 to TRBJ2-7; tentatively, D is TRBD1 (5 bases). The V end lost 3 bases, the J end lost 1 base, and 13 bases lay between the germline ends. CDR3 length: 15 amino acids. CDR1 MNHNY and CDR2 SVGAGI come from the germline V gene (reference sequence). CDR3 DNA sequence: TGTGCCAGCAGTTATCGGTCAGGGTCTTCCTACGAGCAGTACTTC. Its protein product is CASSYRSGSSYEQYF.

This clonotype was seen more than once but under ten times. The chain is built from TRBV5-8 and TRBJ2-7; 7 nucleotides align to TRBD1. V was clipped by 3 bases and J by 3 bases; unmatched bases: 9. The CDR3 covers 15 residues. Germline assignment: CDR1 SGHTS and CDR2 YDEGEE. The CDR3: CASSSNRGLGYEQYF. For the CDR3, the DNA is TGTGCCAGCAGCTCAAACAGGGGTCTAGGCTACGAGCAGTACTTC.

This chain uses TRBV15 with TRBJ2-4; the D gene is possibly TRBD2 (5 bases). Trimming removed 3 bases at V and 9 bases at J, with 12 bases between. The CDR3 runs to 13 residues. Germline V gene sequence: CDR1 LNHNV, CDR2 YYDKDF (reference sequence). The CDR3 sequence is CATSSGVRGIQYF. In DNA form, the CDR3 reads TGTGCCACCAGCAGTGGCGTCCGGGGCATTCAGTACTTC.

The V gene is TRBV14, the J gene TRBJ2-4, with a possible D match to TRBD1 (5 bases). The end of the DNA aligns better with TRBJ2-7, so the J call may be wrong. There are 13 residues in the CDR3. Germline V gene sequence: CDR1 SGHDN, CDR2 FVKESK. The DNA of the CDR3 is TGTGCCAGCAGCAGACAGACAACCTACGAGCAGTACTTC. Protein sequence: CASSRQTTYEQYF.

The chain employs TRBV20-1 and TRBJ2-7, with 11 nucleotides matching TRBD1. Germline trimming cut 5 bases from V and 3 bases from J; bases unmatched to any gene: 6. The CDR3 is 14 amino acids. Germline V gene sequence: CDR1 DFQATT, CDR2 SNEGSKA (reference sequence). The CDR3 reads CSAGGQGEVYEQYF. The CDR3 DNA is TGCAGTGCTGGGGGACAGGGGGAGGTCTACGAGCAGTACTTC.

The chain couples TRBV6-4 to TRBJ1-6; D remains ambiguous. CDR3 length: 14 residues. V was trimmed by 2 bases and J by 8 bases, leaving 10 bases between them. The germline CDR1 and CDR2 sequences are MRHNA and SNTAGT. CDR3 bases: TGTGCCAGCAGTGACAGGATTGAGGATTCACCCCTCCACTTT. It is translated as CASSDRIEDSPLHF.

The chain joins TRBV18 to TRBJ1-2; D remains unclear. V was trimmed by 0 bases and J by 5 bases, leaving 7 bases between them. The germline V gene has CDR1 KGHSH and CDR2 LQKENI. The length of the CDR3 is 13 residues. The CDR3 sequence is CASSPPPEYGYTF. The CDR3 nucleotides read TGTGCCAGCTCACCACCGCCAGAGTATGGCTACACCTTC.